Listed below are T cell receptor beta chains from one sample, sequenced in a study of cytomegalovirus exposure and HLA in healthy donors. The method was immunoSEQ multiplex PCR; TCRdb's version includes in-frame clones alone and lacks a portion of them. This table lists 100,000 to 150,000 clones. The source material was PBMCs. The receptors come from a woman in her thirties or forties in good health and CMV-seronegative. Both conserved end residues are part of each CDR3. A D gene is named only where the DNA matches it firmly.

length | J | D | V | DNA | CDR3
15 | TRBJ2-3 | TRBD1 | TRBV18 | TGTGCCAGCTCACCATTGACAGGGGGAGCAGATACGCAGTATTTT | CASSPLTGGADTQYF
15 | TRBJ1-4 | TRBD1 | TRBV28 | TGTGCCAGCAGTGAAATTGGGACAGGGAATGAAAAACTGTTTTTT | CASSEIGTGNEKLFF
15 | TRBJ1-6 | . | TRBV5-1 | TGCGCCAGCAGCTTGGGTATAGTAAGAAATTCACCCCTCCACTTT | CASSLGIVRNSPLHF
11 | TRBJ1-4 | . | TRBV20-1 | TGCAGTGCTAGATACGGGGAAAAACTGTTTTTT | CSARYGEKLFF
14 | TRBJ1-1 | TRBD1 | TRBV10-3 | TGTGCCATCAGCAGACGACAGGGGAACACTGAAGCTTTCTTT | CAISRRQGNTEAFF
15 | TRBJ1-2 | TRBD1 | TRBV7-2 | TGTGCCAGCGTACCCGGGACAGGCCACAGCTATGGCTACACCTTC | CASVPGTGHSYGYTF
13 | TRBJ2-7 | . | TRBV6-5 | TGTGCCACCGACGGGGGACAGTCCTACGAGCAGTACTTC | CATDGGQSYEQYF
15 | TRBJ1-5 | TRBD1 | TRBV6-5 | TGTGCCAGCAGTTACTCCAACAGGGGGCTTCAGCCCCAGCATTTT | CASSYSNRGLQPQHF
16 | TRBJ1-3 | . | TRBV9 | TGTGCCAGCAGCTCCCAAACGGGGGGCGGTGGAAACACCATATATTTT | CASSSQTGGGGNTIYF
16 | TRBJ1-5 | . | TRBV2 | TGTGCCAGCAGTTATGGGGGGGGCGGGGGTGGACAGCCCCAGCATTTT | CASSYGGGGGGQPQHF
18 | TRBJ2-1 | TRBD2 | TRBV6-1 | TGTGCCAGCAGTGTTGAATCCCCACTAGCGGGGGTAAGAATTGAGCAGTTCTTC | CASSVESPLAGVRIEQFF
16 | TRBJ1-6 | . | TRBV25-1 | TGTGCCAGCAGTGACGGGGGGGGCGCAAATAGTTCACCCCTCCACTTT | CASSDGGGANSSPLHF
16 | TRBJ1-3 | . | TRBV7-2 | TGTGCCGGCAGTTTAATGGGCTACCTCTCTGGAAACACCATATATTTT | CAGSLMGYLSGNTIYF
15 | TRBJ1-3 | TRBD1 | TRBV19 | TGTGCCAGTAGGGGACAGAAGGAAGGAGGAAACACCATATATTTT | CASRGQKEGGNTIYF
14 | TRBJ1-2 | TRBD1 | TRBV19 | TGTGCCAGTAGAGGGACAGGGTTGAACTATGGCTACACCTTC | CASRGTGLNYGYTF
20 | TRBJ2-3 | TRBD2 | TRBV9 | TGTGCCAGCAGCGTAACCGGTAGGGGCGGGGGGCAACCTAGCACAGATACGCAGTATTTT | CASSVTGRGGGQPSTDTQYF
13 | TRBJ1-1 | TRBD1 | TRBV10-3 | TGTGCCATCAGGACAGGGGGCCGGACTGAAGCTTTCTTT | CAIRTGGRTEAFF
15 | TRBJ1-4 | TRBD1 | TRBV19 | TGTGCCAGTAGTAGACGACAGGGAGGAGATGAAAAACTGTTTTTT | CASSRRQGGDEKLFF
16 | TRBJ1-2 | . | TRBV7-9 | TGTGCCAGCAGCTTAGGGTCTGATCTACGGGGCTATGGCTACACCTTC | CASSLGSDLRGYGYTF
16 | TRBJ1-4 | TRBD1 | TRBV4-3 | TGCGCCAGCAGCCAGGGTGACAGGGCAACTAATGAAAAACTGTTTTTT | CASSQGDRATNEKLFF
14 | TRBJ2-1 | . | TRBV4-1 | TGCGCCAGCAGCCAAGATAGGACAGTGAATGAGCAGTTCTTC | CASSQDRTVNEQFF
17 | TRBJ1-5 | . | TRBV21-1 | TGTGCCAGCAGCAAAGAGGCGCCTACAGGGCGAGATCAGCCCCAGCATTTT | CASSKEAPTGRDQPQHF
14 | TRBJ1-4 | . | TRBV6-4 | TGTGCCAGCAGTCTAGGACACTTGGATCAAAAACTGTTTTTT | CASSLGHLDQKLFF
16 | TRBJ1-5 | TRBD1 | TRBV6-1 | TGTGCCAGCAGTGGAGGGACAGGGGATAGCAATCAGCCCCAGCATTTT | CASSGGTGDSNQPQHF
14 | TRBJ1-1 | . | TRBV14 | TGTGCCAGCAGCCTACAGGTGCTGAACACTGAAGCTTTCTTT | CASSLQVLNTEAFF
17 | TRBJ2-1 | TRBD2 | TRBV19 | TGTGCCAGTAGTGCATCCACCGTAGCGGGGGGGCCGGGTGAGCAGTTCTTC | CASSASTVAGGPGEQFF
14 | TRBJ2-1 | . | TRBV6-1 | TGTGCCAGCAAGAGGGACTCCTCCTACAATGAGCAGTTCTTC | CASKRDSSYNEQFF
16 | TRBJ2-5 | TRBD1 | TRBV5-1 | TGCGCCAGCAGCGTAGGGACAGGGGTTCCTCAAGAGACCCAGTACTTC | CASSVGTGVPQETQYF
14 | TRBJ2-1 | TRBD2 | TRBV7-8 | TGTGCCAGCGTCAGAGCGGGGGCTAACAATGAGCAGTTCTTC | CASVRAGANNEQFF
13 | TRBJ1-1 | . | TRBV7-2 | TGTGCCAGCAGCGCCCCGGGAAATAATGAAGCTTTCTTT | CASSAPGNNEAFF
16 | TRBJ1-6 | TRBD1 | TRBV9 | TGTGCCAGCAGCGTAGACAGGACAGGGGGAAATTCACCCCTCCACTTT | CASSVDRTGGNSPLHF
14 | TRBJ2-7 | . | TRBV9 | TGTGCCAGCACCCCGGGCCAGGGGAGTGGCGAGCAGTACTTC | CASTPGQGSGEQYF
14 | TRBJ1-6 | . | TRBV6-1 | TGTGCCAGCAGCCCTTCCGGGGGGAATTCACCCCTCCACTTT | CASSPSGGNSPLHF
15 | TRBJ1-5 | . | TRBV5-1 | TGCGCCAGCAGCTTGTATGGGCAGGTCGGTCAGCCCCAGCATTTT | CASSLYGQVGQPQHF
15 | TRBJ2-1 | TRBD2 | TRBV10-3 | TGTGCCATCGGACTAGCGGGGGGGCCATCCAATGAGCAGTTCTTC | CAIGLAGGPSNEQFF
12 | TRBJ2-7 | . | TRBV28 | TGTGCCAGCAAGGGACTTCTGCACGAGCAGTACTTC | CASKGLLHEQYF
15 | TRBJ2-7 | TRBD1 | TRBV6-6 | TGTGCCAGCAGCCTGCGACAGGGGGGTTCCTACGAGCAGTACTTC | CASSLRQGGSYEQYF
14 | TRBJ1-5 | . | TRBV2 | TGTGCCAGCAGTCCCTCCCATGCAGATCAGCCCCAGCATTTT | CASSPSHADQPQHF
16 | TRBJ2-5 | . | TRBV5-1 | TGCGCCAGCAGCTTAAATTACTTAGGGAGACAAGAGACCCAGTACTTC | CASSLNYLGRQETQYF
15 | TRBJ1-3 | TRBD1 | TRBV6-5 | TGTGCCAGCAGTCGACAGGGATCTAACGGAAACACCATATATTTT | CASSRQGSNGNTIYF
15 | TRBJ1-4 | . | TRBV5-1 | TGCGCCAGCAGCTCCGAGGGACACGAAAGGGAAAAACTGTTTTTT | CASSSEGHEREKLFF
13 | TRBJ2-5 | . | TRBV6-5 | TGTGCCAGCAGGACGATTCAGGGGCGGGCCCAGTACTTC | CASRTIQGRAQYF
14 | TRBJ2-7 | . | TRBV19 | TGTGCCAGTAGTACCCCCGGAGCCACCTACGAGCAGTACTTC | CASSTPGATYEQYF
15 | TRBJ1-1 | TRBD1 | TRBV9 | TGTGCCAGCAGCGTAGGGACAGGGGGAAACACTGAAGCTTTCTTT | CASSVGTGGNTEAFF
14 | TRBJ1-1 | . | TRBV7-3 | TGTGCCAGCAGCTTCGGGCAGGGAAACACTGAAGCTTTCTTT | CASSFGQGNTEAFF
16 | TRBJ2-1 | . | TRBV9 | TGTGCCAGCAGCGCACGCGGGGGCGGGGAATACAATGAGCAGTTCTTC | CASSARGGGEYNEQFF
16 | TRBJ1-1 | TRBD1 | TRBV6-1 | TGTGCCAGCAGTGAATTCCCCTCGGACAGGCTCACTGAAGCTTTCTTT | CASSEFPSDRLTEAFF
15 | TRBJ2-5 | TRBD2 | TRBV10-3 | TGTGCCGCCGCGGGGGGGATTTCGGTACAAGAGACCCAGTACTTC | CAAAGGISVQETQYF
16 | TRBJ1-6 | . | TRBV6-5 | TGTGCCAGCAGTTATATGCTGGGGGCGAGTAATTCACCCCCCCACTTT | CASSYMLGASNSPPHF
16 | TRBJ2-6 | . | TRBV4-1 | TGCGCCAGCAGCCAAGATGAGTACTCTGGGGCCAACGTCCTGACTTTC | CASSQDEYSGANVLTF
13 | TRBJ2-5 | . | TRBV11-1 | TGTGCCAGCAGCAAAAATGTAAAAGAGACCCAGTACTTC | CASSKNVKETQYF